This T cell receptor (beta chain) was profiled in a study of T cells in Graves' hyperthyroidism and ophthalmopathy. Using RNA transcripts as the source, TCR beta CDR3 regions were amplified. In the first-round RT-PCR of the TCR CDR3, the HTBI primer set was used. MiXCR was run by TCRdb on the multiplex PCR reads, yielding one entry per CDR3 protein. The data hold 550,000 to 700,000 distinct CDR3 sequences, with about 15% observed a single time. Patients having uncontrolled infection, another autoimmune disease, pregnancy or lactation were not included. Based on clinical symptoms, serum thyroxine and TRAb, thyroid ultrasound and orbital computed tomography, diagnoses were reached. Material for sequencing was blood. The sequence derives from a woman aged 40 to 55 with Graves' ophthalmopathy.

The CDR3 DNA reads as TGCGCCAGCAGCCAAGTAACACTCAGTAGAACCGGGGAGCTGTTTTTT. Protein product: CASSQVTLSRTGELFF. The rearrangement joins TRBV4-3 to TRBJ2-2; no firm D call. CDR3 size: 16 residues. Germline V CDR1 and CDR2: LGHNA, YSLEER. Trimming pared 1 base from V and 5 bases from J, leaving 14 bases between.